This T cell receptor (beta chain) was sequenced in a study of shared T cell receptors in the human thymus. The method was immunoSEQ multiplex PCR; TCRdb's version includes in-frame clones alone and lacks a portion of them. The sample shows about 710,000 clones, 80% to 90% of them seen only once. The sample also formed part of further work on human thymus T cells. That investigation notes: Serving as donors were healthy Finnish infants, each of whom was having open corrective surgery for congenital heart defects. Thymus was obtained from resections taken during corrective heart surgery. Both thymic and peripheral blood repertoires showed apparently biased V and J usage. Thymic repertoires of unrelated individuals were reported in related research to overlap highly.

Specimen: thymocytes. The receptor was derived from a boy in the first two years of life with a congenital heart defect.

CDR3 sequence: CASSQDVDSTAINQPQHF. The CDR3 nucleotides read TGCGCCAGCAGCCAAGATGTCGACTCGACAGCGATAAATCAGCCCCAGCATTTT. The chain recombines TRBV4-1 with TRBJ1-5, with D perhaps TRBD1 (5 bases). Germline CDR1 and CDR2: MGHRA and YSYEKL. Trimming stripped 0 bases from V and 4 bases from J, with 19 bases between. The CDR3 runs 18 residues.